This T cell receptor (beta chain) was identified in a study of siplizumab effects on memory and regulatory T cells. The CDR3 sequence is 13 residues long. Unmatched junction bases numbered 4, after V lost 7 bases and J lost 7 bases. Looked up from germline, CDR1 is SNHLY and CDR2 is FYNNEI. The method was immunoSEQ multiplex PCR; TCRdb's version includes in-frame clones alone and lacks a portion of them. The sample shows about 100,000 clones, more than 90% of them seen only once. Source material: CD4+ T cells sorted from blood. The sequence derives from a human donor in good health. The V and J genes are TRBV2 and TRBJ2-7; 13 bases fit TRBD2. CDR3 bases: TGTGCCAGCAAGGTGGGACTAGCGGGGGAGCAGTACTTC. Its translation is CASKVGLAGEQYF.